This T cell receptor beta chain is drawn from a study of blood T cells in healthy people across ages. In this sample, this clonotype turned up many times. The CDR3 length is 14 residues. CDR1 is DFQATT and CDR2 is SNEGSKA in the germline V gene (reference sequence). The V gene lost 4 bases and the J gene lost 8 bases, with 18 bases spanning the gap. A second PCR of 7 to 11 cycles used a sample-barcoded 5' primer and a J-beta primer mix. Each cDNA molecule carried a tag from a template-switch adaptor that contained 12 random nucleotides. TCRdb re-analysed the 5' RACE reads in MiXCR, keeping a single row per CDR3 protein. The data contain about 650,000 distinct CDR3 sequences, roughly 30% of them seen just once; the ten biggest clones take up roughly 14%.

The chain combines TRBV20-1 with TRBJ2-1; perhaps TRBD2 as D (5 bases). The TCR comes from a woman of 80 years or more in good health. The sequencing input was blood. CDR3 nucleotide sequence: TGCAGTGCTACAGAGGGTCCACGACCCCATGAGCAGTTCTTC. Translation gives CSATEGPRPHEQFF.